Listed here is a single TCR beta chain. Its antigen is undetermined. This sample was taken from a study of Ad26.COV2.S vaccination and SARS-CoV-2 variants. Overall study findings and caveats: Vaccinees showed greater spike-specific TCR breadth than placebo recipients. Marked by substantial breadth, spike-specific CD8+ and CD4+ T cell responses were reportedly seen after vaccination. Researchers reported similar non-spike TCR breadth in vaccine and placebo recipients.

The method was immunoSEQ multiplex PCR; TCRdb's version includes in-frame clones alone and lacks a portion of them. The table includes fewer than 600,000 clones, roughly nine tenths detected once. Described treatment: around 19 received Ad26.COV2.S at low or high dose, single or two shots; about 5 received placebo; per-sample allocation not given. Collection of samples fell on day 63 after the first vaccine or placebo injection. The receptor was isolated from a person aged 18-60 years who received the Ad26.COV2.S COVID-19 vaccine or a placebo. The sequencing here drew on peripheral blood, taken in a trial of Ad26.COV2.S vaccine versus placebo.

Here the CDR3 DNA reads TGTGCCAGCCGCGACGGATCGAGCACTGAAGCTTTCTTT. Protein sequence: CASRDGSSTEAFF. This chain uses TRBV2 with TRBJ1-1; D not resolved. This CDR3 contains 13 residues. Germline V CDR1 and CDR2: SNHLY, FYNNEI. Deletions cut 8 bases from V and 4 bases from J, with 14 bases between.